What follows is one T cell receptor beta chain and its context. Antigen unknown. This record comes from a study of vaccination and CD4 T cells after COVID-19. Study information: Overlapping spike peptides of SARS-CoV-2, HCoV-NL63, HCoV-OC43 and HCoV-229E were used, and cells were stimulated with them. Controls used CEFX viral epitopes (positive), HIV-1 Nef peptides (negative), or no peptide.

The germline CDR1 and CDR2 sequences are DFQATT and SNEGSKA (reference sequence). V lost 6 bases, J lost 9 bases, and 14 bases lay in between. This CDR3 comprises 11 residues. Described treatment: approximately 11-day PBMC culture with coronavirus spike peptide pools or control peptides (ViraFEST assay). The Oncomine TCR Beta short-read assay was what sequenced the DNA obtained from cultured CD4+ T cells. Investigators isolated genomic DNA from cultured CD4+ T cells. TCRdb passed the PCR reads through MiXCR, listing each CDR3 protein once. This table holds about 11,000 distinct CDR3 sequences, 44% found once.

The sample comprised CD4+ T cells from blood, cultured in vitro. The sequence came from a human donor who had recovered from COVID-19. The chain uses TRBV20-1 and TRBJ1-1, with a weak D call TRBD1 (6 bases). The CDR3 is CSAIPQGKAFF. The CDR3 bases are TGCAGTGCCATACCCCAGGGGAAAGCTTTCTTT.